The clone carrying this TCR beta chain was seen many times. What it recognizes is unknown. The CDR3 totals 13 residues. Trimming cost V 5 bases and J 1 base, with 8 bases left between them. Germline CDR1 and CDR2: SGHAT and FQNNGV. The CDR3 regions of TCR beta were amplified from RNA transcripts. Carried out on the TCR CDR3, a first-round RT-PCR used the HTBI primer set. TCRdb called the multiplex PCR reads again in MiXCR, with one record for every CDR3 protein. Of 400,000 to 550,000 distinct CDR3 sequences listed, approximately 15% were seen once; the top ten hold 15% to 20%. The data derive from a study of T cells in Graves' hyperthyroidism and ophthalmopathy. Overall study results and limits: Ophthalmopathy got predicted by the model a median about 6.7 months before its onset. Classification by a 13 V-J model distinguished ophthalmopathy from stable hyperthyroidism.

V gene TRBV11-2 combines with J gene TRBJ1-1; D not certain. The sequencing sample was made of blood. The TCR comes from a young woman with Graves' hyperthyroidism. The CDR3 here is CASSRSRNTEAFF. The CDR3, as DNA: TGTGCCAGCAGCCGTAGCAGGAACACTGAAGCTTTCTTT.